This T cell receptor beta chain was sequenced in a study of T cells in Graves' hyperthyroidism and ophthalmopathy. Study details: At initial diagnosis, before any treatment had begun, peripheral blood was obtained.

Trimming cost V 5 bases and J 4 bases; bases outside gene matches: 5. CDR3 length equals 14 residues. Germline V CDR1 and CDR2: MNHEY, SVGEGT. Using RNA transcripts as the source, TCR beta CDR3 regions were amplified. First-round RT-PCR targeting the TCR CDR3 was performed with the HTBI primer set. MiXCR was run by TCRdb on the multiplex PCR reads, yielding one entry per CDR3 protein. This sample has some 510,000 distinct CDR3 sequences, with more than 20% found just once. The sample holds many counts of this clonotype. Its antigen is unknown. Together with thyroid ultrasound, orbital computed tomography, serum thyroxine and TRAb, clinical symptoms were used for diagnoses. The source of the PBMCs was roughly 10 ml of fresh peripheral blood. Study findings and constraints: Most expanded thyroid clonotypes above 0.001 also appeared in blood.

The genes are TRBV6-2 or TRBV6-3 and TRBJ1-2; 9 positions match TRBD1. The receptor's source is a man younger than 35 with Graves' hyperthyroidism. The sequenced sample was blood. The chain's CDR3 is CASSIGTGFYGYTF. In DNA form, the CDR3 reads TGTGCCAGCAGTATTGGGACAGGGTTCTATGGCTACACCTTC.